This TCR beta chain derives from a study of T cell responses to AZD1222 COVID-19 vaccine. TCRdb's copy holds only in-frame clones and misses some; the assay was immunoSEQ multiplex PCR. The data show 150,000 to 200,000 clones, less than 95% seen once. Looked up from germline, CDR1 is SGHTA and CDR2 is FQGNSA. V lost 5 bases and J lost 0, with 16 bases in between. CDR3 length equals 16 residues. This clonotype was obtained from an adult in good health. The sample was peripheral blood, taken on day 0 of AZD1222 vaccination. J is TRBJ1-1 and V is TRBV7-2, with a possible D match to TRBD1 (6 bases). The CDR3 region is CASSPRTELMNTEAFF. DNA of the CDR3: TGTGCCAGCAGCCCCCGGACAGAGCTCATGAACACTGAAGCTTTCTTT. The whole variable domain, filled in from reference TRBV7-2 and TRBJ1-1, reads GAGVSQSPSNKVTEKGKDVELRCDPISGHTALYWYRQSLGQGLEFLIYFQGNSAPDKSGLPSDRFSAERTGGSVSTLTIQRTQQEDSAVYLCASSPRTELMNTEAFFGQGTRLTVV.